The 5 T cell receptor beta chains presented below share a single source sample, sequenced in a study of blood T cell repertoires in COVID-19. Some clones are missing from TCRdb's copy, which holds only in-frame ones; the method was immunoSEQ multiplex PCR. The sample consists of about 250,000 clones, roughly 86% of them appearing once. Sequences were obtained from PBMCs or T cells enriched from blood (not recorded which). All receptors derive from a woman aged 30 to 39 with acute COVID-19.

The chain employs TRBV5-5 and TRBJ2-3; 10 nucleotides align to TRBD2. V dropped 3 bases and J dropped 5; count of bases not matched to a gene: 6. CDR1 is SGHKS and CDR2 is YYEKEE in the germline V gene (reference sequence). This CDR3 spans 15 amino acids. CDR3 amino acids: CASSWSGGAIDTQYF. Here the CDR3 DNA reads TGTGCCAGCAGCTGGAGCGGGGGGGCCATAGATACGCAGTATTTT.

CDR3 residues: CASSQLVRHISNTGELFF. CDR3 DNA sequence: TGTGCCAGCAGCCAACTCGTTCGTCACATTTCGAACACCGGGGAGCTGTTTTTT. The chain has TRBV3-1 (or the pseudogene TRBV3-2) and TRBJ2-2; D is unresolved. V was trimmed by 2 bases and J by 0 bases, leaving 16 bases between them. The CDR3 length is 18 residues. The germline V gene encodes CDR1 LGHDT and CDR2 YNNKEL (reference sequence).

CDR3 sequence: CASSESAGDNSPLHF. The DNA of the CDR3 is TGTGCCAGCAGTGAATCGGCAGGGGATAATTCACCCCTCCACTTT. This rearrangement joins TRBV25-1 to TRBJ1-6; the D gene is possibly TRBD1 (6 bases). Trimming pared 1 base from V and 5 bases from J, leaving 9 bases between. The CDR3 sequence is 15 residues long. Germline loops: CDR1 MGHDK, CDR2 SYGVNS.

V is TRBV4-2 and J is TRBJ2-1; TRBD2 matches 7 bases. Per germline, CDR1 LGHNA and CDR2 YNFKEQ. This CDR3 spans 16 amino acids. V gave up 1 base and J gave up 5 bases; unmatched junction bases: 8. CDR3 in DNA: TGTGCCAGCAGCCAAGCAGGGTGGCGGGGGAACAATGAGCAGTTCTTC. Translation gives CASSQAGWRGNNEQFF.

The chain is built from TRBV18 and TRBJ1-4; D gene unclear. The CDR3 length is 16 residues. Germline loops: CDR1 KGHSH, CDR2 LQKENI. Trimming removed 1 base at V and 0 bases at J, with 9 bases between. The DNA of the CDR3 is TGTGCCAGCTCACCACTAACGGTGGCAACTAATGAAAAACTGTTTTTT. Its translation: CASSPLTVATNEKLFF.